The 14 T cell receptor beta chains below all came from one sample that was sequenced in a study of T cell responses to AZD1222 COVID-19 vaccine. Assay used: immunoSEQ multiplex PCR; TCRdb lists only in-frame clones, some missing. The data contain around 120,000 clones, 75% to 90% of them singletons. Sequenced material: peripheral blood, taken on day 0 of AZD1222 vaccination. These receptors were taken from an adult in good health.

This chain joins TRBV19 and TRBJ1-5; TRBD1 matches at 8 bases. The CDR3 is 14 amino acids. CDR1 LNHDA and CDR2 SQIVND come from the germline V gene (reference sequence). Trimming removed 4 bases from V and 7 bases from J; junction bases left unmatched: 6. This chain's CDR3 is CASSKDREGQPQHF. The CDR3 DNA reads as TGTGCCAGTAGTAAGGACAGGGAAGGCCAGCCCCAGCATTTT.

The V and J genes are TRBV5-4 and TRBJ1-2, with no clear D. The CDR3 totals 15 residues. V was cut by 4 bases and J by 8 bases, with 21 bases left in between. Germline CDR1 is SGHNT and CDR2 is YYREEE (reference sequence). This chain's CDR3 is CASSHPSGFTRGYTF. CDR3 DNA: TGTGCCAGCAGCCACCCTTCGGGCTTCACCCGCGGCTACACCTTC. The full variable domain, its missing parts supplied by reference TRBV5-4 and TRBJ1-2, is ETGVTQSPTHLIKTRGQQVTLRCSSQSGHNTVSWYQQALGQGPQFIFQYYREEENGRGNFPPRFSGLQFPNYSSELNVNALELDDSALYLCASSHPSGFTRGYTFGSGTRLTVV.

V is TRBV30 and J is TRBJ1-5, with a weak D call TRBD1 (5 bases). The CDR3 spans 13 residues. CDR1 is GTSNPN, CDR2 SVGIG, per germline (reference sequence). With 1 base removed from V and 8 bases from J, the gap between germline ends came to 12 bases. CDR3 loop: CAWSEGSGEPQHF. The CDR3 bases are TGTGCCTGGAGTGAGGGGTCTGGCGAGCCCCAGCATTTT.

This sequence joins TRBV7-6 and TRBJ2-5; D perhaps matches TRBD2 (6 bases). The V gene's germline CDR1 is SGHVS and CDR2 FNYEAQ. The CDR3 runs to 15 residues. The ends were cut back, 3 bases at V and 9 bases at J, with 20 bases in the middle. The CDR3 nucleotides are TGTGCCAGCAGCTTTTACCGGGACTCCCCGGGGGCCCAGTACTTC. It specifies CASSFYRDSPGAQYF.

The chain links TRBV5-6 to TRBJ2-3, with 13 bases matching TRBD2. Unmatched junction bases numbered 7, after V lost 4 bases and J lost 8 bases. The CDR3 is made up of 15 amino acids. CDR1 is SGHDT and CDR2 is YYEEEE in the germline V gene. The CDR3 coding sequence is TGTGCCAGCAGCCCCGGACTAGCGGGAGATGTTACGCAGTATTTT. It encodes CASSPGLAGDVTQYF.

This clone was detected only a few times. This chain connects TRBV28 to TRBJ1-1; D call uncertain. The V gene's germline CDR1 is MDHEN and CDR2 SYDVKM. V dropped 5 bases and J dropped 5 bases, with 18 bases sitting between them. This CDR3 has 15 amino acids. CDR3 sequence: CASSPARLGKTEAFF. The CDR3 nucleotides are TGTGCCAGCAGTCCAGCCCGCTTAGGGAAGACTGAAGCTTTCTTT.

This rearrangement joins TRBV19 to TRBJ2-7; perhaps TRBD1 as D (5 bases). V was clipped by 10 bases and J by 2 bases, with 12 bases between them. CDR3 size: 12 residues. Germline V lookup: CDR1 LNHDA, CDR2 SQIVND (reference sequence). This CDR3 is CATRGRAYEQYF. DNA for the CDR3: TGTGCCACCCGAGGCAGGGCCTACGAGCAGTACTTC.

A remark on this clone: One end of the junction varies from germline; a read error may be responsible. The CDR3, as DNA: TGTGCTAGCAGCCCCGGGACTGTCACAGATACGCAGTATTTT. Translating gives CASSPGTVTDTQYF. The chain carries TRBV7-7 and TRBJ2-3, with a possible D match to TRBD2 (6 bases). The V gene's germline CDR1 is SSHAT and CDR2 FNYEAQ (reference sequence). CDR3 length: 14 residues.

The chain carries TRBV30 and TRBJ1-1; 8 nucleotides align to TRBD1. The CDR3 covers 14 residues. Per the germline V gene, CDR1 is GTSNPN and CDR2 is SVGIG (reference sequence). Trimming removed 1 base from V and 2 bases from J; junction bases left unmatched: 3. The CDR3 spells CAWSGQGSNTEAFF. In DNA form, the CDR3 reads TGTGCCTGGAGTGGACAGGGGTCCAACACTGAAGCTTTCTTT.

The rearrangement joins TRBV29-1 to TRBJ2-1, with D perhaps given as TRBD1 or TRBD2 (5 bases each). Germline CDR1 is SQVTM and CDR2 is ANQGSEA. V dropped 6 bases and J dropped 6 bases, with 12 bases sitting between them. CDR3 length: 12 amino acids. The CDR3 sequence: CSVRDPPNEQFF. The CDR3 DNA reads TGCAGCGTAAGGGACCCCCCCAATGAGCAGTTCTTC.

The chain joins TRBV3-1 (or the pseudogene TRBV3-2) to TRBJ2-1; 11 positions agree with TRBD2. This CDR3 has 15 residues. The J segment lost 5 bases and the V segment lost 0 bases, leaving 0 bases of the junction unmatched. Per the germline V gene, CDR1 is LGHDT and CDR2 is YNNKEL (reference sequence). CDR3 protein: CASSQELAGDNEQFF. DNA of the CDR3: TGTGCCAGCAGCCAAGAACTAGCGGGAGACAATGAGCAGTTCTTC.

This clone was recorded a few times. The chain joins TRBV7-9 to TRBJ2-5; perhaps TRBD2 as D (5 bases). The germline V gene encodes CDR1 SEHNR and CDR2 FQNEAQ (reference sequence). V was shortened by 0 bases and J by 2 bases, with 10 bases between the two germline ends. The CDR3 contains 15 residues. CDR3 DNA sequence: TGTGCCAGCAGCTTAGCGCGAGCGGCTCAAGAGACCCAGTACTTC. Protein sequence: CASSLARAAQETQYF.

The rearrangement uses TRBV5-4 and TRBJ2-3, with TRBD2 matching 9 bases. The J segment lost 0 bases and the V segment lost 4 bases, leaving 6 bases of the junction unmatched. CDR3 length equals 16 residues. CDR1 and CDR2 (germline): SGHNT, YYREEE (reference sequence). The CDR3 DNA reads as TGTGCCAGCAGCGCCTCCGGGACTAGCAGCACAGATACGCAGTATTTT. It is translated as CASSASGTSSTDTQYF.

The chain uses TRBV3-1 (or the pseudogene TRBV3-2) and TRBJ1-6; the match to TRBD1 covers 10 bases. Germline assignment: CDR1 LGHDT and CDR2 YNNKEL (reference sequence). CDR3 length: 15 amino acids. J was trimmed by 7 bases and V by 2 bases; bases with no gene match: 2. CDR3 protein: CASSQPGQGNSPLHF. In nucleotides, the CDR3 is TGTGCCAGCAGCCAACCGGGACAGGGGAATTCACCCCTCCACTTT.